Following are 32 T cell receptor beta chains from one sample sequenced in a study of T cell responses to AZD1222 COVID-19 vaccine. The assay was immunoSEQ multiplex PCR, and TCRdb's table has in-frame clones only and misses some. Here the sample spans fewer than 250,000 clones, roughly 92% being singletons. Sequencing used peripheral blood, obtained on day 0 of AZD1222 vaccination. Source of these receptors: an adult in good health.

There are a few counts of this clone. V gene TRBV6-5 combines with J gene TRBJ2-1, with TRBD2 identical over 7 bases. Germline lookup yields CDR1 MNHEY and CDR2 SVGAGI. The CDR3 is 14 amino acids. The ends lost 5 bases at V and 3 bases at J; junction bases unmatched: 4. The CDR3 DNA follows: TGTGCCAGCAGTCGAGCGGGGTTCTACAATGAGCAGTTCTTC. It is translated as CASSRAGFYNEQFF.

The chain joins TRBV7-2 to TRBJ2-3; D is unclear. Germline-derived CDR1 and CDR2 are SGHTA and FQGNSA. This CDR3 is 16 amino acids long. V dropped 1 base and J dropped 6 bases, with 17 bases sitting between them. The chain's CDR3 is CASSLGGGRAPDTQYF. The DNA of the CDR3 is TGTGCCAGCAGCTTAGGAGGTGGTCGGGCTCCCGATACGCAGTATTTT.

The CDR3 reads CASSYRGLFSEQFF. The CDR3 bases are TGTGCCAGCAGCTACAGGGGATTGTTTAGTGAGCAGTTCTTC. The chain has TRBV7-9 and TRBJ2-1; 7 bases are a match to TRBD1. Germline loops: CDR1 SEHNR, CDR2 FQNEAQ (reference sequence). With 4 bases clipped from V and 9 bases from J, the junction kept 9 bases outside the gene matches. The CDR3 contains 14 residues. Variable domain in full (rest from reference TRBV7-9 and TRBJ2-1): DTGVSQNPRHKITKRGQNVTFRCDPISEHNRLYWYRQTLGQGPEFLTYFQNEAQLEKSRLLSDRFSAERPKGSFSTLEIQRTEQGDSAMYLCASSYRGLFSEQFFGPGTRLTVL.

This clone was counted a single time. The chain carries TRBV3-1 (or the pseudogene TRBV3-2) and TRBJ1-2; D is undetermined. Germline CDR1 is LGHDT and CDR2 is YNNKEL (reference sequence). V was clipped by 1 base and J by 7 bases, with 13 bases between them. This CDR3 contains 14 residues. The chain's CDR3 is CASSQGIRPTGYTF. Written as DNA, the CDR3 is TGTGCCAGCAGCCAAGGAATTCGGCCAACTGGCTACACCTTC.

The J gene is TRBJ2-7, the V gene TRBV4-1, with D perhaps TRBD1 (5 bases). The CDR3 has 13 amino acids. V lost 4 bases and J 5 bases, leaving 12 bases between the germline ends. The V gene's germline CDR1 is MGHRA and CDR2 YSYEKL. CDR3 DNA: TGCGCCAGCAGCCGACAGATCGGTGACGAGCAGTACTTC. This encodes CASSRQIGDEQYF.

The table lists this clone with a few counts. The chain links TRBV10-3 to TRBJ1-1; TRBD1 matches 8 bases. V shed 0 bases and J 8 bases; nucleotides not matched to a gene: 8. Germline-derived CDR1 and CDR2 are ENHRY and SYGVKD. This CDR3 has 15 residues. The CDR3 DNA sequence: TGTGCCATCAGTGAGTCGAGACAGGGGAAGGGAGAAGCTTTCTTT. Its translation is CAISESRQGKGEAFF.

This clone was seen a handful of times. The chain employs TRBV6-5 and TRBJ1-2, with D unclear. CDR1 and CDR2 from the germline V gene are MNHEY and SVGAGI. The CDR3 covers 12 residues. V gave up 6 bases and J gave up 1 base, with 6 bases separating them. The DNA for the CDR3 is TGTGCCAGCAGAAGTTTTAACTATGGCTACACCTTC. Protein sequence: CASRSFNYGYTF.

The chain combines TRBV27 with TRBJ1-5; 9 bases are a match to TRBD1. Germline CDR1 reads MNHEY; CDR2 reads SMNVEV (reference sequence). CDR3 length: 13 residues. J gave up 5 bases and V 8 bases, and 4 bases lay outside the gene matches. In DNA form, the CDR3 reads TGTGCCAGCCGGCGGACAGGGGATCAGCCCCAGCATTTT. As protein: CASRRTGDQPQHF.

This chain uses TRBV29-1 with TRBJ1-1, with D unresolved. In germline, CDR1 is SQVTM, CDR2 ANQGSEA. The ends were cut back, 5 bases at V and 0 bases at J, with 10 bases in the middle. The CDR3 runs to 13 residues. The CDR3 sequence: CSVMGRMNTEAFF. In nucleotides, the CDR3 is TGCAGCGTTATGGGCAGGATGAACACTGAAGCTTTCTTT.

The sample holds one count of this clone. The V gene is TRBV11-2, the J gene TRBJ1-1; D is uncertain. The length of the CDR3 is 14 residues. Germline assignment: CDR1 SGHAT and CDR2 FQNNGV. The V gene lost 4 bases and the J gene lost 7 bases, with 16 bases spanning the gap. CDR3 in amino acids: CASSSKVDEVEAFF. The CDR3 bases are TGTGCCAGCAGCTCCAAAGTAGATGAAGTTGAAGCTTTCTTT.

This chain connects TRBV5-1 to TRBJ2-1; TRBD1 matches 7 bases. From germline, CDR1 is SGHRS and CDR2 YFSETQ. This CDR3 is built from 16 residues. V gave up 4 bases and J gave up 6 bases; unmatched junction bases: 13. This chain's CDR3 is CASSTSGTVLGNEQFF. As DNA, the CDR3 is TGCGCCAGCAGCACCTCCGGGACAGTCCTGGGCAATGAGCAGTTCTTC.

The chain joins TRBV6-2 or TRBV6-3 to TRBJ1-4; 7 positions match TRBD1. Germline values: CDR1 MNHEY, CDR2 SVGEGT. V was pared by 2 bases and J by 4 bases, with 13 bases of the junction left unmatched. This CDR3 comprises 18 residues. CDR3 region: CASSYSHPMTGLNEKLFF. In DNA, the CDR3 is TGTGCCAGCAGTTACAGTCACCCGATGACAGGGCTTAATGAAAAACTGTTTTTT.

This chain joins TRBV2 and TRBJ1-1; TRBD1 aligns across 7 bases. Germline V CDR1 and CDR2: SNHLY, FYNNEI. Trimming removed 7 bases from V and 1 base from J; junction bases left unmatched: 6. The CDR3 contains 14 residues. The CDR3 coding sequence is TGTGCCAGCAATATGGACAGGTCGAACACTGAAGCTTTCTTT. Its translation: CASNMDRSNTEAFF. Using reference TRBV2 and TRBJ1-1 for the parts outside the CDR3, the full variable domain is EPEVTQTPSHQVTQMGQEVILRCVPISNHLYFYWYRQILGQKVEFLVSFYNNEISEKSEIFDDQFSVERPDGSNFTLKIRSTKLEDSAMYFCASNMDRSNTEAFFGQGTRLTVV.

The V and J genes are TRBV5-1 and TRBJ2-1, with 10 bases lining up with TRBD2. V lost 0 bases and J lost 0; bases outside the gene matches: 15. Germline V lookup: CDR1 SGHRS, CDR2 YFSETQ. This CDR3 contains 21 residues. CDR3 protein: CASSLGIAGGPPSSSYNEQFF. The CDR3 DNA sequence: TGCGCCAGCAGCTTGGGAATAGCGGGGGGCCCCCCTTCCAGCTCCTACAATGAGCAGTTCTTC.

The chain employs TRBV3-1 (or the pseudogene TRBV3-2) and TRBJ2-5, with D possibly matching TRBD2 (5 bases). The CDR3 runs 14 residues. Trimming took 3 bases from V and 2 from J, leaving 10 bases between them. The germline V gene encodes CDR1 LGHDT and CDR2 YNNKEL (reference sequence). The CDR3 nucleotides are TGTGCCAGCAGCCAGTCAGAGGGTCAAGAGACCCAGTACTTC. Its protein product is CASSQSEGQETQYF.

This clone was picked up one time. The CDR3 nucleotides are TGTGCCAGAAGCTCCTATCGGGGGGAGCAGTACTTC. Its protein is CARSSYRGEQYF. This chain joins TRBV5-3 and TRBJ2-7; maybe TRBD2 (6 bases). TRBV5-3 is sorted into the ORF group, with uncertain function. The length of the CDR3 is 12 residues. V gave up 3 bases and J gave up 7 bases, with 11 bases separating them.

The V gene is TRBV4-1, the J gene TRBJ2-5; 8 bases match TRBD1. The CDR3 sequence is 16 residues long. V dropped 4 bases and J dropped 5; count of bases not matched to a gene: 12. CDR1 and CDR2 (germline): MGHRA, YSYEKL. CDR3 nucleotide sequence: TGCGCCAGCAGCCCGCCCGGACAGGGTAGGAGGGAGACCCAGTACTTC. Translation: CASSPPGQGRRETQYF.

The chain links TRBV5-4 to TRBJ2-5, with 8 bases identical to TRBD2. V shed 2 bases and J 5 bases; nucleotides not matched to a gene: 5. Per germline, CDR1 SGHNT and CDR2 YYREEE (reference sequence). The CDR3 covers 14 residues. CDR3 in amino acids: CASSFWRGDETQYF. CDR3 coding DNA: TGTGCCAGCAGCTTTTGGCGGGGGGATGAGACCCAGTACTTC.

The chain's CDR3 is CASSQAQGTTYEQYF. The CDR3 nucleotides read TGTGCCAGCAGCCAAGCGCAGGGGACAACCTACGAGCAGTACTTC. This chain connects TRBV3-1 (or the pseudogene TRBV3-2) to TRBJ2-7, with D possibly being TRBD1 (6 bases). Germline V gene data show CDR1 as LGHDT and CDR2 as YNNKEL (reference sequence). This CDR3 comprises 15 residues. The V gene lost 1 base and the J gene lost 2 bases, with 12 bases spanning the gap.

This rearrangement joins TRBV7-9 to TRBJ2-2; no clear D gene. This CDR3 is built from 12 residues. Germline-derived CDR1 and CDR2 are SEHNR and FQNEAQ (reference sequence). Trimming removed 6 bases from V and 4 bases from J, with 6 bases in between. The DNA for the CDR3 is TGTGCCAGCAGAAATCCCACCGGGGAGCTGTTTTTT. It specifies CASRNPTGELFF.

This rearrangement joins TRBV11-2 to TRBJ2-7; D tentatively fits TRBD1 or TRBD2 (5 bases each). Germline V CDR1 and CDR2: SGHAT, FQNNGV. Between the trimmed V and J ends, which lost 0 bases and 0 bases, there was a span of 9 bases. This CDR3 is built from 15 residues. The CDR3 loop is CASSLDWGNSYEQYF. Written as DNA, the CDR3 is TGTGCCAGCAGCTTAGATTGGGGGAACTCCTACGAGCAGTACTTC.

J is TRBJ2-7 and V is TRBV7-8; D remains unclear. Trimming cost V 2 bases and J 2 bases, with 10 bases left between them. The CDR3 is 14 amino acids. In germline, CDR1 is SGHVS, CDR2 FQNEAQ. CDR3 nucleotides: TGTGCCAGCAGCTTAAGAGCTTTTCCCTACGAGCAGTACTTC. Translating it yields CASSLRAFPYEQYF.

V and J are TRBV11-2 and TRBJ1-5; 8 nucleotides match TRBD1. The trim removed 5 bases at V and 4 bases at J, leaving 4 bases unmatched. CDR1 and CDR2 (germline): SGHAT, FQNNGV. The CDR3 has 14 residues. CDR3 residues: CASSIRQGNQPQHF. The CDR3 nucleotides read TGTGCCAGCAGCATCCGACAGGGGAATCAGCCCCAGCATTTT.

J is TRBJ2-1 and V is TRBV6-5; D may be TRBD1 or TRBD2 (5 bases each). Germline V CDR1 and CDR2: MNHEY, SVGAGI. The CDR3 spans 15 residues. V shed 0 bases and J shed 10 bases, with 16 bases lying between them. The CDR3 is CASSYSMMGDGEQFF. CDR3 in DNA: TGTGCCAGCAGTTACTCGATGATGGGGGACGGAGAGCAGTTCTTC.

This clone has a single count. In DNA, the CDR3 is TGCGCCAGCAGCTTGGAGACGGTCAAAGAGACCCAGTACTTC. It encodes CASSLETVKETQYF. The chain joins TRBV5-1 to TRBJ2-5; D gene uncertain. The CDR3 is 14 amino acids. The germline V gene encodes CDR1 SGHRS and CDR2 YFSETQ. V was cut by 0 bases and J by 3 bases, with 9 bases left in between. The full variable domain, rest sourced from reference TRBV5-1 and TRBJ2-5, is KAGVTQTPRYLIKTRGQQVTLSCSPISGHRSVSWYQQTPGQGLQFLFEYFSETQRNKGNFPGRFSGRQFSNSRSEMNVSTLELGDSALYLCASSLETVKETQYFGPGTRLLVL.

The genes are TRBV18 and TRBJ1-3; D is uncertain. Germline lookup yields CDR1 KGHSH and CDR2 LQKENI. Between the trimmed V and J ends, which lost 0 bases and 3 bases, there was a span of 9 bases. There are 15 residues in the CDR3. The CDR3 sequence: CASSPPGQYGNTIYF. CDR3 in DNA: TGTGCCAGCTCACCACCCGGGCAGTATGGAAACACCATATATTTT.

The chain couples TRBV7-2 to TRBJ1-6; D gene uncertain. V lost 2 bases, J lost 13 bases, and 9 bases lay in between. The CDR3 runs 12 residues. CDR1 is SGHTA, CDR2 FQGNSA, per germline. The CDR3 nucleotides are TGTGCCAGCAGCTTAAGTCTACCTCCCCTCCACTTT. Translation: CASSLSLPPLHF.

Worth noting for this clone: Other DNA sequences in this specimen translate into the identical CDR3. The chain employs TRBV18 and TRBJ1-6; D is perhaps TRBD1 (5 bases). The ends were cut back, 6 bases at V and 6 bases at J, with 12 bases in the middle. Germline V CDR1 and CDR2: KGHSH, LQKENI. The CDR3 is made up of 14 amino acids. This CDR3 is CASSGGTANSPLHF. The DNA of the CDR3 is TGTGCCAGCTCGGGTGGGACGGCTAATTCACCCCTCCACTTT.

The gene calls are TRBV7-9 and TRBJ2-3; perhaps D is TRBD1 or TRBD2 (5 bases each). In germline, CDR1 is SEHNR, CDR2 FQNEAQ (reference sequence). V lost 0 bases and J 0 bases, leaving 13 bases between the germline ends. The CDR3 extends over 17 amino acids. CDR3 sequence reads: CASSLAVGDFSTDTQYF. The CDR3 bases are TGTGCCAGCAGCTTAGCGGTGGGGGATTTTAGCACAGATACGCAGTATTTT.

In this sample, this clone turned up a few times. This rearrangement joins TRBV6-2 or TRBV6-3 to TRBJ1-2; 8 bases map to TRBD1. The CDR3 consists of 15 residues. Germline-derived CDR1 and CDR2 are MNHEY and SVGEGT. Trimming took 4 bases from V and 2 from J; bases not matched to a gene: 6. In nucleotides, the CDR3 is TGTGCCAGCAGTTCTTACAGGGGGGCCAACTATGGCTACACCTTC. This translates into CASSSYRGANYGYTF.

The V gene is TRBV6-5, the J gene TRBJ1-3; D is unresolved. Trimming removed 6 bases from V and 0 bases from J, with 9 bases in between. CDR1 and CDR2 (germline): MNHEY, SVGAGI. The CDR3 loop spans 14 amino acids. In nucleotides, the CDR3 is TGTGCCAGCAGACCCCAGAACTCTGGAAACACCATATATTTT. It codes for CASRPQNSGNTIYF.

CDR3 residues: CAISEYQGGGTEAFF. The CDR3 DNA reads as TGTGCCATCAGTGAGTACCAGGGGGGTGGCACTGAAGCTTTCTTT. The rearrangement uses TRBV10-3 and TRBJ1-1, with TRBD1 matching 7 bases. The CDR3 is 15 amino acids. Trimming removed 1 base from V and 4 bases from J; junction bases left unmatched: 6. Germline V gene sequence: CDR1 ENHRY, CDR2 SYGVKD.